One T cell receptor (beta chain) is described in this entry. Relative to the germline gene, one junction end is altered; a read error may explain this. This was a survey-level run. Clones were sequenced by immunoSEQ multiplex PCR, and TCRdb holds only the in-frame ones, with some missing. The sample holds around 100,000 clones; roughly 70% are singletons and the top ten take roughly 2%. The record originates from a study of fetal regulatory T cell absence and autoimmunity. About the research overall: Without clinical diabetes, IPEX patients showed exocrine pancreas autoimmunity.

The sequencing sample was made of pancreas tissue. The TCR originated in a male donor with IPEX syndrome.

DNA for the CDR3: TGTGCCAGCAGTGAACTCCAGGCGGCCTATAATTCACCCCTCCACTTT. It translates to CASSELQAAYNSPLHF. The V call is TRBV10-3, the J call TRBJ1-6, with D uncertain. The CDR3 consists of 16 residues. Germline loops: CDR1 ENHRY, CDR2 SYGVKD.